Sequencing of this TCR beta chain was carried out in a study of regulatory T cells in long-lasting Graves disease (dated by TCRdb to the early 2020s). With respect to the entire study: Patients with newly diagnosed Graves' disease had been on antithyroid drugs for under 3 months. A total of 33 samples underwent TCR sequencing, from roughly 13 patients with persistent Graves' disease and 20 patients with newly diagnosed Graves' disease. Patients with persistent Graves' disease were compared with patients with newly diagnosed Graves' disease using TCR sequencing and RNA sequencing of peripheral blood. The study took place in China and was registered as a clinical trial.

Concerning this clonotype: Its antigen is currently not known. No base qualities exist here, and no much larger clone lies one base off it.

V was cut back by 2 bases and J by 10 bases, leaving a gap of 14 bases between them. CDR1 is given as GTSNPN and CDR2 as SVGIG, both from the germline V gene (reference sequence). Counted from cysteine to phenylalanine, this CDR3 has 12 amino acids. The kept DNA is CDR3 alone, 36 bases in frame from the first base. Libraries were constructed by multiplex PCR. Sequenced using an Illumina HiSeq 4000. To build TCR beta libraries, CDR3 regions were amplified by Arm-PCR using iRepertoire HTBI primers. PCR products were gel purified before sequencing. In the original analysis: Across samples, roughly 60 TRBV and 14 TRBJ segments were identified and used for gene usage analysis of CDR3 amino acid clonotypes. Filtered high-quality paired reads were merged into contigs using COPE and FqMerger. BLAST was used to align contigs to IMGT TRBV, TRBD and TRBJ reference genes, and CDR3 was defined according to IMGT. Any clonotype with a frequency above 0.1% was classified as a highly expanded clone. Repertoire diversity was measured by Shannon entropy, and V-J evenness by the Gini coefficient. Clonotypes shared by more than one individual were considered public. TCRdb redid the processing of the public reads, applying fastp at Q25 and MiXCR, and retained in-frame beta chains. Every CDR3 protein is listed once, alongside the most common genes and DNA of its rows. Here the V and J calls rest on TCRdb's processing, not on the authors' analysis. In all, the sample holds fewer than 400,000 distinct CDR3 sequences, and 15% to 20% of those were seen once. Jointly, the top ten make up 38% of the sample.

The time point label corresponds to: newly diagnosed GD, antithyroid drugs for less than 3 months. For both TCR sequencing and RNA sequencing, RNA was extracted from PBMCs in TRIzol. The diagnosis of Graves' disease followed American Thyroid Association guidelines. Recruitment of patients was carried out at an endocrinology department in Xi'an, China. Each patient gave approximately 8.8 milliliters of peripheral blood, collected in an EDTA anticoagulant tube. Ficoll Paque Plus density gradient separation was used to isolate PBMCs, and no further T cell sorting was done. RNA quality was checked with an Agilent 2100 Bioanalyzer and agarose gel, and concentration with a NanoDrop 2000. Overall study outcomes, separate from this receptor: Persistent disease showed preferential use of TRBV28, TRBJ1-2 and TRBJ2-5, whereas newly diagnosed disease favored TRBV20-1 and TRBJ2-1. Peripheral blood alone was examined, since thyroid tissue, which constituted the primary lesion, could not be accessed. Sequencing and analysis were restricted to the TCR beta chain. A larger number of public clonotypes was shared among persistent patients (over 2,500) than among newly diagnosed patients (about 990). Persistent Graves' disease patients showed lower TCR Shannon entropy and fewer highly expanded clones than newly diagnosed patients, suggesting clonal expansion. The authors acknowledged the small sample size as a limitation that may reduce accuracy.

The sequence came from a female donor with Graves disease. The specimen was peripheral blood mononuclear cells (PBMCs), collected at new diagnosis, from a patient treated with antithyroid drugs. The receptor chain draws on TRBV30 and TRBJ1-1; the D gene remains uncertain. The CDR3 protein is CAWSPNQGRAFF. The nucleotide sequence reads TGTGCCTGGAGTCCAAACCAAGGGCGAGCTTTCTTT.